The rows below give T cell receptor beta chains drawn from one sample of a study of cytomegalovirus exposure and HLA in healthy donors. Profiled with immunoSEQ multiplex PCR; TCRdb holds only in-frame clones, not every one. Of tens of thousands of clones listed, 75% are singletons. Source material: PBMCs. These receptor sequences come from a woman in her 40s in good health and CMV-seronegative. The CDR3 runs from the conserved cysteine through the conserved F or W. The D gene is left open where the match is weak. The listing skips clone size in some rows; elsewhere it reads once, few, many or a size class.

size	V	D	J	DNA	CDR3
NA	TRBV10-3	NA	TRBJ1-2	TGTGCCATCAGTGACGAACTGATCGGGAATGGCTACACCTTC	CAISDELIGNGYTF
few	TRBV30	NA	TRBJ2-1	TGTGCCTGGAGTGGGGGCCCCTACAATGAGCAGTTCTTC	CAWSGGPYNEQFF
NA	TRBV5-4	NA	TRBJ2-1	TGTGCCAGCAAAAGGGACTTAACGGTCGATGAGCAGTTCTTC	CASKRDLTVDEQFF
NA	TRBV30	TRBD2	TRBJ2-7	TGTGCAGCGGGACTAGTCTACGAGCAGTACTTC	CAAGLVYEQYF
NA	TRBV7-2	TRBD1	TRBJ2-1	TGTGCCAGCAGCGGACAGGGGGCTCTTTCCTACAATGAGCAGTTCTTC	CASSGQGALSYNEQFF
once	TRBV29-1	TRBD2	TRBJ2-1	TGCAGCGTTGAAGATGCGCTAGCGGGGAGAGCTGAGCAGTTCTTC	CSVEDALAGRAEQFF
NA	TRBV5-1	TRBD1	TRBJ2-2	TGCGCCAGCAGCTTGGCTGGACAGGGGCACACCGGGGAGCTGTTTTTT	CASSLAGQGHTGELFF
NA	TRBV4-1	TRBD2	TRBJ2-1	TGCGCCAGCAGCGAAGAGAGATTAGCGGGGCCCTACAATGAGCAGTTCTTC	CASSEERLAGPYNEQFF
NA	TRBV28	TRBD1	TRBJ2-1	TGTGCCAGCAGACCCGGGACAGGGGTTTACAATGAGCAGTTCTTC	CASRPGTGVYNEQFF
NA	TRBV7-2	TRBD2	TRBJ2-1	TGTGCCAGCAGCTTAGATGGGACTAGAGACAATGAGCAGTTCTTC	CASSLDGTRDNEQFF
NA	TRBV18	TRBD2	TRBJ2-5	TGTGCCAGCTCACTCCAGCGGGAGGGAACGGAGACCCAGTACTTC	CASSLQREGTETQYF
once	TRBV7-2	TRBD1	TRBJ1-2	TGTGCCAGCAGCTGGACCTCGGCTTTGACAGGGGGGATAGGCTACACCTTC	CASSWTSALTGGIGYTF
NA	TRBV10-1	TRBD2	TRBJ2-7	TGCGCCAGCAGTGAGGTTCGGGGGGTATCCTCCTACGAGCAGTACTTC	CASSEVRGVSSYEQYF
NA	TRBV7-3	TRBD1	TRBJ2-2	TGTGCCAGCAGCTTAAGACAGGGCGGGACCGGGGAGCTGTTTTTT	CASSLRQGGTGELFF
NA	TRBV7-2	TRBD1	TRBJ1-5	TGTGCCAGCAGCTTCGGACAGGGAGGGAGCAATCAGCCCCAGCATTTT	CASSFGQGGSNQPQHF
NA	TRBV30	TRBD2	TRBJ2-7	TGTGCCTGGAGTGGTTTGCGGCGGGGGACCTCCTACGAGCAGTACTTC	CAWSGLRRGTSYEQYF
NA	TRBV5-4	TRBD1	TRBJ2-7	TGTGCCAGCAGCCGGTCGTGGACAGGGGCTGAGATCTACGAGCAGTACTTC	CASSRSWTGAEIYEQYF
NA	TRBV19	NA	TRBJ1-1	TGTGCCAGTAAACCTAGGGGCACTGAAGCTTTCTTT	CASKPRGTEAFF
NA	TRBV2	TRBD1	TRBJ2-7	TGTGCCAGCAGGGGGACAGGGAGAAACGAGCAGTACTTC	CASRGTGRNEQYF
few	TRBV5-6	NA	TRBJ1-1	TGTGCCAGCAGCCGTCCACAGGGCCTCACTGAAGCTTTCTTT	CASSRPQGLTEAFF
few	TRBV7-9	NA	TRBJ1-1	TGTGCCAGCAGCAAAGGGGGTTTAGCCACTGAAGCTTTCTTT	CASSKGGLATEAFF
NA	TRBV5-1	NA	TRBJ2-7	TGCGCCAGCAGCAACAGGGTGCCGGACGAGCAGTACTTC	CASSNRVPDEQYF
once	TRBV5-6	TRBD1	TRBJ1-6	TGTGCCAGCAGCTTCGGGACAGGGGACAATTCACCCCTCCACTTT	CASSFGTGDNSPLHF
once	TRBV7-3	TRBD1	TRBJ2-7	TGTGCCAGCAGCACCCAGGTGTCCGGGACAGGGGCCTACGAGCAGTACTTC	CASSTQVSGTGAYEQYF
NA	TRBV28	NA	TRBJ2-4	TGTGCCAGCAGTTTGTTGGGGGGTCGAAACATTCAGTACTTC	CASSLLGGRNIQYF
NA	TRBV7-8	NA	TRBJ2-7	TGTGCCAGCAGGGTAAGGGAGGCTAGCTCCTACGAGCAGTACTTC	CASRVREASSYEQYF
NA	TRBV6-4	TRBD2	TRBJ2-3	TGTGCCAGCAGTAGCGGGGGGGGGACAGATACGCAGTATTTT	CASSSGGGTDTQYF
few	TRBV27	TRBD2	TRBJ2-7	TGTGCCAGCAGAGCAGGGACTAGCGGGAGGTACGAGCAGTACTTC	CASRAGTSGRYEQYF
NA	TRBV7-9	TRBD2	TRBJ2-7	TGTGCCAGCAGCCCCGGGACTAGCGCTGGCTACGAGCAGTACTTC	CASSPGTSAGYEQYF
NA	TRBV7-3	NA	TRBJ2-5	TGTGCCAGCAGCTTAAATCCCACAGGAGAGGAGACCCAGTACTTC	CASSLNPTGEETQYF
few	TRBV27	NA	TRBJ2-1	TGTGCCAGCACATTGGACTCAAGCTCCTACAATGAGCAGTTCTTC	CASTLDSSSYNEQFF
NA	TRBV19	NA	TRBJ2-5	TGTGCCAGTTCGGAGGGCCCGGGGGCCCAGTACTTC	CASSEGPGAQYF
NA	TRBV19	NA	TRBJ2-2	TGTGCCAGTAGCTTCCGGGACTCGGTGGCAACCGGGGAGCTGTTTTTT	CASSFRDSVATGELFF
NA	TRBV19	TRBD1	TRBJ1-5	TGTGCCAGTAGCCAGACAGGGGGTCGTCAGCCCCAGCATTTT	CASSQTGGRQPQHF
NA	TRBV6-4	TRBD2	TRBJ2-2	TGTGCCAGCAGCTTTAGCGGGAGGAGCCCCGGGGAGCTGTTTTTT	CASSFSGRSPGELFF
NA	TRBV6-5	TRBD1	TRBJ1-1	TGTGCCAGCAGTTACGGGACAGGGGGCATCGCTGAAGCTTTCTTT	CASSYGTGGIAEAFF
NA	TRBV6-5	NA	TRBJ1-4	TGTGCCAGCAGAAATACAGTTGCAACTAATGAAAAACTGTTTTTT	CASRNTVATNEKLFF
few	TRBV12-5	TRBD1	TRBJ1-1	TGTGCTAGTGGTCGGGACAGGGGGGGTTTGAACACTGAAGCTTTCTTT	CASGRDRGGLNTEAFF
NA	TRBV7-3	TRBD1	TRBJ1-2	TGTGCCAGCAGTCCCAGGACAGGGTACGATGGCTACACCTTC	CASSPRTGYDGYTF
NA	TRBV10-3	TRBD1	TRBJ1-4	TGTGCCATCAGTGAGGGAAGACAGGGGGCTAAGGAAAAACTGTTTTTT	CAISEGRQGAKEKLFF
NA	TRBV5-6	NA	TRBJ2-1	TGTGCCAGCAGTTCCGGGACATATTCCTACAATGAGCAGTTCTTC	CASSSGTYSYNEQFF
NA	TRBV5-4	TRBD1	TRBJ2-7	TGTGCCAGCAGCCTGGGACAGGGCCCCTACGAGCAGTACTTC	CASSLGQGPYEQYF
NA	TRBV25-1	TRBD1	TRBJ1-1	TGTGCCAGCAGTGCTACCGACAGGGTAGGAACTGAAGCTTTCTTT	CASSATDRVGTEAFF
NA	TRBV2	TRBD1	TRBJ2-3	TGTGCCAGCAGGGTAGGGACAGGGAACACAGATACGCAGTATTTT	CASRVGTGNTDTQYF
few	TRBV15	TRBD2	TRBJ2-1	TGTGCCACCAGCAGAGACGGGGGGGGACTAGCGGGGATTTTAAATGAGCAGTTCTTC	CATSRDGGGLAGILNEQFF
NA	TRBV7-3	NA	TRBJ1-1	TGTGCCAGCAGCCCCCTAGGGAACACTGAAGCTTTCTTT	CASSPLGNTEAFF
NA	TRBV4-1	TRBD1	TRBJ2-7	TGCGCCAGCTCCACCACGGGACAGTATCACGAGCAGTACTTC	CASSTTGQYHEQYF
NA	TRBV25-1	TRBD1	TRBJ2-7	TGTGCCAGCAGTGGACTGACAGGGCTCTACGAGCAGTACTTC	CASSGLTGLYEQYF
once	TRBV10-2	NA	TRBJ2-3	TGCGCCAGCAGTGAGTCGACGGGAACAGATACGCAGTATTTT	CASSESTGTDTQYF
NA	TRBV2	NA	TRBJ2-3	TGTGCCAGCAGCCTTCTGGCCTTGATCACAGATACGCAGTATTTT	CASSLLALITDTQYF
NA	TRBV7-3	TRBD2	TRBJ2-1	TGTGCCAGCAGCCGGACTAGCGGTTTCAATGAGCAGTTCTTC	CASSRTSGFNEQFF
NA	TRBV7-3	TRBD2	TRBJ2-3	TGTGCCAGCAGCTCCACTGGACTAGTATCAACAGATACGCAGTATTTT	CASSSTGLVSTDTQYF
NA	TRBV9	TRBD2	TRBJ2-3	TGTGCCAGCAGCCTAGCGGGGAGCACAGATACGCAGTATTTT	CASSLAGSTDTQYF
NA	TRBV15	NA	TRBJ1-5	TGTGCCACCAGCAGAGACAGGACAAATCAGCCCCAGCATTTT	CATSRDRTNQPQHF
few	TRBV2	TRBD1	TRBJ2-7	TGTGCCAGCAGTGTGGCAGGGGGCGAGCTCTACGAGCAGTACTTC	CASSVAGGELYEQYF